Shown below are 30 T cell receptor beta chains from a single sample sequenced in a study of shared clonotypes between healthy human individuals. Profiled with immunoSEQ multiplex PCR; TCRdb holds only in-frame clones, not every one. This table holds some 2 million clones, around 96% found once. The naive CD8 fraction comprised CD45RO-negative cells positively selected for CCR7 and excluded terminally differentiated effector memory CD45RA+ cells. The sample consisted of naive CD8+ T cells sorted from blood. The receptors originated from a man younger than 35 in good health.

This chain links TRBV7-2 with TRBJ1-1, with D unresolved. The CDR3 contains 16 residues. Trimming left V 2 bases short and J 4 bases short, with 17 bases between. In germline, CDR1 is SGHTA, CDR2 FQGNSA. CDR3 sequence (DNA): TGTGCCAGCAGCTTATACGAGCCCCCTCGGGTCACTGAAGCTTTCTTT. Translating it yields CASSLYEPPRVTEAFF.

The chain joins TRBV27 to TRBJ2-2; D gene unclear. CDR1 MNHEY and CDR2 SMNVEV come from the germline V gene (reference sequence). The CDR3 sequence is 11 residues long. V lost 10 bases and J 5 bases, leaving 8 bases between the germline ends. The CDR3 sequence is CATQATGELFF. The CDR3 coding sequence is TGTGCCACCCAGGCGACCGGGGAGCTGTTTTTT.

A remark on this clone: Other DNA sequences from this sample encode an identical CDR3 as well. The chain employs TRBV6-1 and TRBJ2-7; D not resolved. The CDR3 has 12 amino acids. Germline loops: CDR1 MNHNS, CDR2 SASEGT. The V end was cut by 3 bases, the J end by 3 bases, with 6 bases between. This chain's CDR3 is CASSDGSYEQYF. The CDR3 DNA follows: TGTGCCAGCAGTGATGGCAGCTACGAGCAGTACTTC.

The chain has TRBV5-1 and TRBJ2-7; TRBD1 agrees at 10 bases. This CDR3 region has 15 residues. Trimming cost V 4 bases and J 1 base; bases outside gene matches: 5. Germline assignment: CDR1 SGHRS and CDR2 YFSETQ. The CDR3 region has the DNA TGCGCCAGCAGCCCGGACAGGGGGGGTTCCTACGAGCAGTACTTC. Translated: CASSPDRGGSYEQYF.

The chain combines TRBV2 with TRBJ2-1, with D perhaps being TRBD1 or TRBD2 (5 bases each). Per the germline V gene, CDR1 is SNHLY and CDR2 is FYNNEI. The CDR3 length is 13 residues. The V end lost 5 bases, the J end lost 6 bases, and 11 bases lay between the germline ends. The CDR3 reads CASSSGTLNEQFF. CDR3 sequence (DNA): TGTGCCAGCAGTTCCGGGACGCTCAATGAGCAGTTCTTC.

The rearrangement uses TRBV7-9 and TRBJ2-3; 9 bases are a match to TRBD2. This CDR3 region has 18 residues. Germline CDR1 SEHNR, CDR2 FQNEAQ (reference sequence). The J segment lost 1 base and the V segment lost 5 bases, leaving 13 bases of the junction unmatched. Written as DNA, the CDR3 is TGTGCCAGCAGCCCCCAGGGGCTCCGACTAGCGGGCACAGATACGCAGTATTTT. This codes for CASSPQGLRLAGTDTQYF.

The chain combines TRBV6-5 with TRBJ2-5, with 9 bases identical to TRBD2. From germline, CDR1 is MNHEY and CDR2 SVGAGI. This CDR3 comprises 15 residues. Trimming at V came to 5 bases and at J to 3 bases, leaving 7 bases not matched to a gene. The CDR3 protein is CASSPGTSSEETQYF. CDR3 nucleotide sequence: TGTGCCAGCAGTCCCGGGACTAGCTCTGAAGAGACCCAGTACTTC.

V and J are TRBV28 and TRBJ1-1, with 7 bases matching TRBD1. V was clipped by 5 bases and J by 3 bases; unmatched bases: 12. The length of the CDR3 is 16 residues. The germline V gene has CDR1 MDHEN and CDR2 SYDVKM. CDR3 coding DNA: TGTGCCAGCAGTCCGCGGACAGGTCGGAGGGACACTGAAGCTTTCTTT. It codes for CASSPRTGRRDTEAFF.

The chain joins TRBV5-6 to TRBJ2-5; possibly TRBD1 for D (6 bases). Trimming shortened V by 3 bases and J by 5 bases, and 23 bases separated the two germline ends. Germline lookup yields CDR1 SGHDT and CDR2 YYEEEE. The CDR3 runs to 17 residues. CDR3 loop: CASSWSAGAPMGETQYF. The DNA of the CDR3 is TGTGCCAGCAGCTGGAGCGCAGGGGCCCCAATGGGGGAGACCCAGTACTTC.

Worth noting for this clone: This CDR3 is also generated by other DNA sequences in the sample. The gene calls are TRBV28 and TRBJ2-6; the D is unclear. Germline assignment: CDR1 MDHEN and CDR2 SYDVKM. There are 15 residues in the CDR3. The V end lost 1 base, the J end lost 0 bases, and 4 bases lay between the germline ends. The CDR3 DNA sequence: TGTGCCAGCAGTTTATCGTACTCTGGGGCCAACGTCCTGACTTTC. Amino acid sequence: CASSLSYSGANVLTF. Looking up the rest from reference TRBV28 and TRBJ2-6 gives the full variable domain: DVKVTQSSRYLVKRTGEKVFLECVQDMDHENMFWYRQDPGLGLRLIYFSYDVKMKEKGDIPEGYSVSREKKERFSLILESASTNQTSMYLCASSLSYSGANVLTFGAGSRLTVL.

This clone was detected a few times. The J gene is TRBJ2-7, the V gene TRBV19, with D possibly matching TRBD2 (6 bases). Trimming pared 6 bases from V and 4 bases from J, leaving 16 bases between. This CDR3 region has 14 residues. Germline lookup yields CDR1 LNHDA and CDR2 SQIVND (reference sequence). The CDR3 here is CASRGDGSVYEQYF. The DNA of the CDR3 is TGTGCCAGTAGGGGGGACGGGAGTGTATACGAGCAGTACTTC.

The J gene is TRBJ2-5, the V gene TRBV29-1, with D perhaps TRBD1 (6 bases). The J call may be mistaken, given a closer DNA end match to TRBJ2-7. The CDR3 length is 12 residues. Per germline, CDR1 SQVTM and CDR2 ANQGSEA. The CDR3 bases are TGCAGCGTTCAAATACAGGGCTACGAGCAGTACTTC. This gives the protein CSVQIQGYEQYF.

This clone was detected once. The genes are TRBV28 and TRBJ1-5; the match to TRBD1 covers 7 bases. Germline-derived CDR1 and CDR2 are MDHEN and SYDVKM. The CDR3 has 13 residues. V was pared by 6 bases and J by 7 bases, with 6 bases of the junction left unmatched. Written as DNA, the CDR3 is TGTGCCAGCAGGAAACAGGGGTGGCAGCCCCAGCATTTT. Residues: CASRKQGWQPQHF.

This chain connects TRBV13 to TRBJ2-1; D is perhaps TRBD2 (5 bases). Germline CDR1 is PRHDT and CDR2 is FYEKMQ (reference sequence). The CDR3 is made up of 15 amino acids. V lost 0 bases and J lost 2, with 8 bases in between. CDR3 bases: TGTGCCAGCAGCTTAGGGAGGGCCCCCTACAATGAGCAGTTCTTC. Translating gives CASSLGRAPYNEQFF. The full variable domain, rest sourced from reference TRBV13 and TRBJ2-1, is AAGVIQSPRHLIKEKRETATLKCYPIPRHDTVYWYQQGPGQDPQFLISFYEKMQSDKGSIPDRFSAQQFSDYHSELNMSSLELGDSALYFCASSLGRAPYNEQFFGPGTRLTVL.

This sequence joins TRBV11-2 and TRBJ1-5, with 7 bases fitting TRBD1. This CDR3 is built from 14 residues. The V segment lost 5 bases and the J segment 7 bases; nucleotides outside the gene matches: 8. Looked up from germline, CDR1 is SGHAT and CDR2 is FQNNGV. In DNA form, the CDR3 reads TGTGCCAGCAGCCCGACAGGGTTCAACCAGCCCCAGCATTTT. This codes for CASSPTGFNQPQHF.

This chain uses TRBV5-1 with TRBJ2-7; D ambiguous. The CDR3 covers 16 residues. The V gene lost 6 bases and the J gene lost 4 bases, with 23 bases spanning the gap. Germline-derived CDR1 and CDR2 are SGHRS and YFSETQ. Here the CDR3 reads CASKPEPTPLSYEQYF. CDR3 nucleotide sequence: TGCGCCAGCAAACCAGAGCCGACACCACTTTCTTACGAGCAGTACTTC. The variable domain in full, with the rest retrieved from reference TRBV5-1 and TRBJ2-7, is KAGVTQTPRYLIKTRGQQVTLSCSPISGHRSVSWYQQTPGQGLQFLFEYFSETQRNKGNFPGRFSGRQFSNSRSEMNVSTLELGDSALYLCASKPEPTPLSYEQYFGPGTRLTVT.

The V and J genes are TRBV20-1 and TRBJ2-5; D is ambiguous. Germline V gene data show CDR1 as DFQATT and CDR2 as SNEGSKA (reference sequence). V was shortened by 3 bases and J by 5 bases, with 4 bases between the two germline ends. The CDR3 sequence is 10 residues long. CDR3 amino acids: CSASWETQYF. For the CDR3, the DNA is TGCAGTGCTAGTTGGGAGACCCAGTACTTC.

The V gene is TRBV6-5, the J gene TRBJ1-1; 7 positions agree with TRBD1. The CDR3 loop spans 12 amino acids. CDR1 and CDR2 (germline): MNHEY, SVGAGI. After removal of 4 bases from V and 12 bases from J, the junction contained 8 bases not matched to a gene. The CDR3 protein is CASSLTGPETFF. The CDR3 DNA reads as TGTGCCAGCAGTTTGACAGGGCCGGAAACTTTCTTT.

The chain couples TRBV4-3 to TRBJ2-1; D is unresolved. The CDR3 has 15 residues. Trimming removed 8 bases from V and 6 bases from J, with 20 bases in between. Germline V lookup: CDR1 LGHNA, CDR2 YSLEER. As DNA, the CDR3 is TGCGCCAGCTCCGAAGGACCGCAACATGGCAATGAGCAGTTCTTC. It translates to CASSEGPQHGNEQFF.

CDR3 in DNA: TGTGCCAGCAGCCACCTTCTTTCGCTAGCGGGGTCCTACAATGAGCAGTTCTTC. It encodes CASSHLLSLAGSYNEQFF. This chain uses TRBV5-5 with TRBJ2-1; 9 nucleotides line up with TRBD2. Germline values: CDR1 SGHKS, CDR2 YYEKEE (reference sequence). The CDR3 runs 18 residues. V shed 4 bases and J 1 base; nucleotides not matched to a gene: 12.

The rearrangement links TRBV19 to TRBJ2-2; D gene uncertain. From germline, CDR1 is LNHDA and CDR2 SQIVND (reference sequence). The CDR3 runs 13 residues. The V and J ends lost 5 bases and 3 bases respectively, with 7 bases between them. This chain's CDR3 is CASSGVYTGELFF. The CDR3, as DNA: TGTGCCAGTAGTGGTGTTTACACCGGGGAGCTGTTTTTT. The entire variable domain, with the rest obtained from reference TRBV19 and TRBJ2-2, is as follows: DGGITQSPKYLFRKEGQNVTLSCEQNLNHDAMYWYRQDPGQGLRLIYYSQIVNDFQKGDIAEGYSVSREKKESFPLTVTSAQKNPTAFYLCASSGVYTGELFFGEGSRLTVL.

The genes are TRBV4-2 and TRBJ2-7; possible D gene TRBD2, 5 bases. V shed 0 bases and J shed 3 bases, with 12 bases lying between them. CDR3 length: 15 residues. From germline, CDR1 is LGHNA and CDR2 YNFKEQ. CDR3 residues: CASSQESSAVYEQYF. CDR3 coding DNA: TGTGCCAGCAGCCAAGAATCCTCAGCGGTCTACGAGCAGTACTTC.

The J gene is TRBJ2-3, the V gene TRBV27, with 9 bases fitting TRBD1. CDR1 and CDR2 (germline): MNHEY, SMNVEV (reference sequence). The CDR3 covers 17 residues. The V segment lost 5 bases and the J segment 2 bases; nucleotides outside the gene matches: 11. The CDR3 DNA reads TGTGCCAGCAGTACGTTACTGGGGACAGGGATCACAGATACGCAGTATTTT. This codes for CASSTLLGTGITDTQYF.

This chain connects TRBV27 to TRBJ2-2, with D hard to call. The V end was cut by 6 bases, the J end by 3 bases, with 14 bases between. The CDR3 runs to 15 residues. CDR1 and CDR2 from the germline V gene are MNHEY and SMNVEV (reference sequence). CDR3 coding DNA: TGTGCCAGCAGCTCTGGACGGGCATACACCGGGGAGCTGTTTTTT. It encodes CASSSGRAYTGELFF.

The J gene is TRBJ1-2, the V gene TRBV27, with D possibly matching TRBD1 (5 bases). CDR3 length: 15 amino acids. V lost 3 bases to trimming and J lost 2 bases, with 13 bases between them. Germline V CDR1 and CDR2: MNHEY, SMNVEV (reference sequence). CDR3 sequence (DNA): TGTGCCAGCAGTTTCCATCCCTCAGGGAACTATGGCTACACCTTC. Protein: CASSFHPSGNYGYTF.

The V gene is TRBV2, the J gene TRBJ2-6; D gene ambiguous. Germline V lookup: CDR1 SNHLY, CDR2 FYNNEI. Between the trimmed V and J ends, which lost 3 bases and 3 bases, there was a span of 9 bases. The CDR3 is 15 amino acids. This CDR3 is CASSDHSYGANVLTF. The CDR3 bases are TGTGCCAGCAGTGATCACAGCTATGGGGCCAACGTCCTGACTTTC.

The V call is TRBV28, the J call TRBJ2-7; D is perhaps TRBD1 or TRBD2 (5 bases each). This CDR3 is 14 amino acids long. Trimming pared 2 bases from V and 2 bases from J, leaving 10 bases between. CDR1 and CDR2 (germline): MDHEN, SYDVKM. The CDR3 is CASSLRGRPYEQYF. CDR3 DNA: TGTGCCAGCAGTTTACGGGGCAGGCCCTACGAGCAGTACTTC.

The chain carries TRBV7-8 and TRBJ1-1, with D perhaps TRBD1 (6 bases). Trimming pared 5 bases from V and 0 bases from J, leaving 13 bases between. The CDR3 consists of 15 residues. In germline, CDR1 is SGHVS, CDR2 FQNEAQ. The CDR3 bases are TGTGCCAGCAGCCCCACGGGACATCTGAACACTGAAGCTTTCTTT. Amino acid sequence: CASSPTGHLNTEAFF.

The chain has TRBV4-1 and TRBJ2-2, with D uncertain. Deletions cut 0 bases from V and 9 bases from J, with 11 bases between. This CDR3 spans 14 amino acids. Germline CDR1 and CDR2: MGHRA and YSYEKL. The CDR3 sequence: CASSQDQNYRELFF. CDR3 DNA sequence: TGCGCCAGCAGCCAAGATCAAAACTATCGGGAGCTGTTTTTT.

This sequence joins TRBV4-2 and TRBJ2-2; 7 bases are shared with TRBD1. Germline CDR1 is LGHNA and CDR2 is YNFKEQ. The CDR3 is 15 amino acids. Trimming took 0 bases from V and 6 from J; bases not matched to a gene: 4. CDR3 residues: CASSQDNQGAGELFF. DNA for the CDR3: TGTGCCAGCAGCCAAGATAACCAGGGGGCCGGGGAGCTGTTTTTT.